These 16 T cell receptor delta chains came from one sample sequenced in a study of gamma-delta T cells after stem cell transplantation. TCRdb reanalysed the RT-PCR reads with CATT. The sample has 5,500 to 7,000 delta-chain clones, more than 20% seen once. Sequenced: gamma-delta T cells. All receptors derive from a human donor. It is not recorded whose cells these are; they may come from a transplant donor.

The chain recombines TRDV1 with TRDJ1; TRDD3 is a possible D gene (6 bases). V gave up 4 bases and J gave up 0 bases, with 30 bases separating them. The CDR3 runs 21 residues. The germline V gene encodes CDR1 TSWWSYY and CDR2 QGS. This CDR3 reads CALGGAGSYGPGDPYTDKLIF. The CDR3 DNA reads as TGTGCTCTTGGGGGAGCTGGGTCGTACGGACCCGGGGATCCATACACCGATAAACTCATCTTT.

This chain joins TRDV3 and TRDJ1; 7 positions agree with TRDD3. The junction had 16 bases not matched to a gene; V was cut back by 0 bases and J by 0 bases. CDR1 TVYSNPD and CDR2 GDNSRS come from the germline V gene (reference sequence). CDR3 length: 18 residues. Here the CDR3 reads CAFSLSGYVGMYTDKLIF. In nucleotides, the CDR3 is TGTGCCTTTAGTCTATCCGGATACGTGGGGATGTACACCGATAAACTCATCTTT.

As concerns this clone: It may be a read error: a sequence one base away is much more abundant. Here the CDR3 reads CACDPPDSWDTRRMFF. The DNA for the CDR3 is TGTGCCTGTGACCCGCCAGATTCCTGGGACACCCGACGGATGTTTTTC. The chain combines TRDV2 with TRDJ3; D could derive from TRDD2 or TRDD3 (5 bases each). Germline CDR1 and CDR2: GEAIGNYY and EKD. This CDR3 is 16 amino acids long.

A note on this clone: A clone one base away is much larger, so this may be a read error. The chain has TRDV2 and TRDJ1, with TRDD3 matching 9 bases. The CDR3 is 22 residues long. Trimming at V came to 0 bases and at J to 0 bases, leaving 22 bases not matched to a gene. The germline CDR1 and CDR2 sequences are GEAIGNYY and EKD. The CDR3 reads CACDTVGSTGGKGPMYTDKLIF. CDR3 DNA: TGTGCCTGTGACACCGTAGGCAGTACTGGGGGAAAGGGCCCTATGTACACCGATAAACTCATCTTT.

This clone came up a few times. The rearrangement joins TRDV2 to TRDJ3; TRDD3 agrees at 7 bases. Germline V lookup: CDR1 GEAIGNYY, CDR2 EKD. With 0 bases clipped from V and 0 bases from J, the junction kept 13 bases outside the gene matches. The CDR3 is 21 amino acids. CDR3 protein: CACDTPLLGTSPSWDTRQMFF. CDR3 bases: TGTGCCTGTGACACCCCTCTACTGGGGACCTCCCCCTCCTGGGACACCCGACAGATGTTTTTC.

This clone is labeled as medium-sized. The CDR3 loop is CACDTIPTDGLRDTDKLIF. CDR3 nucleotides: TGTGCCTGTGACACCATCCCTACGGATGGATTGCGCGACACCGATAAACTCATCTTT. The chain couples TRDV2 to TRDJ1; tentatively, D is TRDD2 (5 bases). The CDR3 sequence is 19 residues long. The germline gives CDR1 GEAIGNYY, CDR2 EKD. With 0 bases removed from V and 0 bases from J, the gap between germline ends came to 22 bases.

The chain recombines TRDV2 with TRDJ3; D may be TRDD3 (6 bases). Germline V gene sequence: CDR1 GEAIGNYY, CDR2 EKD. The CDR3 loop spans 21 amino acids. V lost 1 base and J lost 0, with 21 bases in between. The CDR3 is CACDTAVGGPFSSWDTRQMFF. The CDR3 bases are TGTGCCTGTGACACTGCCGTGGGGGGACCTTTCAGCTCCTGGGACACCCGACAGATGTTTTTC.

V and J are TRDV2 and TRDJ3; 10 bases align to TRDD3. V shed 3 bases and J 0 bases; nucleotides not matched to a gene: 7. Germline V gives CDR1 GEAIGNYY, CDR2 EKD. This CDR3 region has 19 residues. The CDR3 loop is CACDGGYAGLSWDTRQMFF. The DNA for the CDR3 is TGTGCCTGTGACGGGGGATACGCTGGTCTCTCCTGGGACACCCGACAGATGTTTTTC.

About this clone itself: A much more abundant neighbour one base away suggests this may be a read error. J is TRDJ1 and V is TRDV2; D possibly corresponds to TRDD3 (5 bases). This CDR3 comprises 16 residues. Trimming took off 1 base at V and 4 bases at J, with 18 bases between the two ends. The germline V gene encodes CDR1 GEAIGNYY and CDR2 EKD. In DNA form, the CDR3 reads TGTGCCTGTGACACTTTGACTGGAAAGTACATCGATAAACTCATCTTT. It yields the protein CACDTLTGKYIDKLIF.

This clone was picked up a small number of times. This DNA translates differently at residue 15 from the TCRdb protein, which is that of a much larger clone; a read error is likely, and the protein shown is the DNA's own translation. V and J are TRDV2 and TRDJ3; possibly TRDD3 for D (5 bases). The CDR3 is 18 amino acids. Germline V CDR1 and CDR2: GEAIGNYY, EKD. CDR3 nucleotide sequence: TGTGCCTGTGACACCGTGGGAGAGAGCTCCTGGGACACCCGACGGATGTTTTTC. Its protein product is CACDTVGESSWDTRRMFF.

The chain has TRDV2 and TRDJ1, with TRDD3 matching 7 bases. V was pared by 0 bases and J by 4 bases, with 16 bases of the junction left unmatched. Germline V CDR1 and CDR2: GEAIGNYY, EKD. This CDR3 region has 18 residues. CDR3 protein: CACDTMPSGIKSVDKLIF. CDR3 in DNA: TGTGCCTGTGACACCATGCCCTCGGGGATAAAGTCGGTCGATAAACTCATCTTT.

This clone is classed as medium-sized. The rearrangement joins TRDV2 to TRDJ1; 7 bases map to TRDD3. V trimming: 9 bases; J trimming: 1 base; junction bases outside the gene matches: 16. The V gene's germline CDR1 is GEAIGNYY and CDR2 EKD. The CDR3 runs to 16 residues. DNA for the CDR3: TGTGCCCTTACTCCACTGGGGAAAGGGGCCACCGATAAACTCATCTTT. It specifies CALTPLGKGATDKLIF.

This chain connects TRDV2 to TRDJ1; 8 bases line up with TRDD3. This CDR3 region has 16 residues. V lost 2 bases and J lost 2; bases outside the gene matches: 9. Germline CDR1 GEAIGNYY, CDR2 EKD. Here the CDR3 reads CACDKGYAGGTDKLIF. In DNA form, the CDR3 reads TGTGCCTGTGACAAGGGATATGCTGGGGGAACCGATAAACTCATCTTT.

Relative to its sample, this clone is medium-sized. The sample has other DNA sequences that encode this CDR3 too. V usage is TRDV2 and J usage is TRDJ1; perhaps TRDD3 as D (6 bases). This CDR3 contains 16 residues. The germline V gene has CDR1 GEAIGNYY and CDR2 EKD. Trimming took off 4 bases at V and 0 bases at J, with 17 bases between the two ends. The CDR3 bases are TGTGCCTGTGAACCCCTGGGGACAGCGTACACCGATAAACTCATCTTT. The encoded protein is CACEPLGTAYTDKLIF.

The chain joins TRDV1 to TRDJ1; 8 bases are a match to TRDD3. The ends lost 5 bases at V and 1 base at J; junction bases unmatched: 12. CDR1 TSWWSYY and CDR2 QGS come from the germline V gene. CDR3 length: 17 residues. This CDR3 reads CALGIRLGGGGTDKLIF. The CDR3 region has the DNA TGTGCTCTTGGGATCCGACTGGGGGGGGGCGGCACCGATAAACTCATCTTT.

The chain is built from TRDV2 and TRDJ1, with 10 bases identical to TRDD3. The V segment lost 6 bases and the J segment 0 bases; nucleotides outside the gene matches: 18. The CDR3 has 19 amino acids. Germline CDR1 is GEAIGNYY and CDR2 is EKD. CDR3 protein: CACYPVLGDVVPYTDKLIF. CDR3 nucleotides: TGTGCCTGTTACCCTGTACTGGGGGATGTCGTCCCATACACCGATAAACTCATCTTT.